These T cell receptor beta chains were read from a single sample in a study of identifying expanded T cells in peripheral blood. Assay used: immunoSEQ multiplex PCR; TCRdb lists only in-frame clones, some missing. The table has about 97,000 clones, about 91% seen once. The specimen was blood. These receptors came from a person between 18 and 75 years old in good health. The CDR3 runs from the conserved cysteine through the conserved F or W. D genes are given only for firm matches. Clone sizes are given selectively: once, few, many, or a class where the clone is expanded.

TRBJ1-2 | once | NA | TRBV30 | CAWSFPRTARYGYTF | TGTGCCTGGAGTTTCCCCAGGACAGCTAGATATGGCTACACCTTC
TRBJ1-2 | NA | NA | TRBV19 | CAISYPLRGYYGYTF | TGTGCCATCTCATACCCACTGCGGGGATACTATGGCTACACCTTC
TRBJ1-2 | NA | NA | TRBV7-2 | CASSEPSHLDGYTF | TGTGCCAGCAGCGAACCGTCCCACCTCGATGGCTACACCTTC
TRBJ2-1 | NA | NA | TRBV18 | CASSPSGNEQFF | TGTGCCAGCTCACCATCAGGCAATGAGCAGTTCTTC
TRBJ1-4 | NA | TRBD1 | TRBV18 | CASSPLGTGSEKLFF | TGTGCCAGCTCACCATTGGGGACAGGGTCTGAAAAACTGTTTTTT
TRBJ1-1 | once | TRBD1 | TRBV5-1 | CASSPGQGYVAFF | TGCGCCAGCAGCCCTGGACAGGGTTATGTAGCTTTCTTT
TRBJ1-2 | once | TRBD1 | TRBV6-1 | CASSEPGQGASNYGYTF | TGTGCCAGCAGTGAACCGGGACAGGGGGCTAGTAACTATGGCTACACCTTC
TRBJ2-6 | NA | NA | TRBV5-1 | CASSLEEVAGANVLTF | TGCGCCAGCAGCTTGGAGGAGGTGGCTGGGGCCAACGTCCTGACTTTC
TRBJ2-7 | once | NA | TRBV10-3 | CASSWGSYEQYF | TGTGCCTCCTCGTGGGGTTCCTACGAGCAGTACTTC
TRBJ1-1 | once | NA | TRBV7-9 | CASRSSQYEAFF | TGTGCCAGCAGGTCGAGTCAGTATGAAGCTTTCTTT
TRBJ2-7 | NA | TRBD1 | TRBV6-6 | CASSLQGSGNEQYF | TGTGCCAGCAGTTTACAGGGGTCGGGAAACGAGCAGTACTTC
TRBJ1-5 | NA | NA | TRBV4-1 | CASSPDRQDRPQHF | TGCGCCAGCAGCCCCGACAGGCAGGATCGTCCCCAGCATTTT
TRBJ1-4 | NA | TRBD1 | TRBV10-3 | CAISDREGERKLFF | TGTGCCATCAGCGACAGGGAGGGGGAAAGGAAACTGTTTTTT
TRBJ1-5 | NA | NA | TRBV7-2 | CASSRQDNQPQHF | TGTGCCAGCAGCCGACAGGATAATCAGCCCCAGCATTTT
TRBJ2-7 | NA | TRBD1 | TRBV2 | CASSGDRGKQYF | TGTGCCAGCAGTGGGGACAGGGGAAAGCAGTACTTC
TRBJ2-7 | few | NA | TRBV4-2 | CASSQDAAYEQYF | TGTGCCAGCAGCCAAGATGCCGCTTACGAGCAGTACTTC
TRBJ2-7 | NA | NA | TRBV28 | CASSVTSLFFEQYF | TGTGCCAGCAGTGTAACTTCCCTATTTTTCGAGCAGTACTTC
TRBJ1-1 | NA | NA | TRBV2 | CASSFPVTEAFF | TGTGCCAGCTCATTTCCAGTCACTGAAGCTTTCTTT
TRBJ1-2 | NA | TRBD1 | TRBV7-2 | CASSWQGARLNYGYTF | TGTGCCAGCAGCTGGCAGGGGGCGCGTCTAAACTATGGCTACACCTTC
TRBJ2-7 | NA | NA | TRBV5-1 | CASSLGGRIGEQYF | TGCGCCAGCAGCTTGGGTGGACGGATAGGCGAGCAGTACTTC
TRBJ2-3 | NA | TRBD2 | TRBV9 | CASSPRTSGTDTQYF | TGTGCCAGCAGCCCTCGGACTAGCGGCACAGATACGCAGTATTTT
TRBJ2-3 | NA | TRBD2 | TRBV19 | CASSTTGLAGEYF | TGTGCCAGTAGTACCACTGGACTAGCGGGAGAGTATTTT
TRBJ2-7 | NA | NA | TRBV2 | CASSIDRYEQYF | TGTGCCAGCAGCATCGACAGGTACGAGCAGTACTTC
TRBJ2-5 | NA | NA | TRBV29-1 | CSVEGADPETQYF | TGCAGCGTTGAGGGGGCCGATCCAGAGACCCAGTACTTC
TRBJ2-1 | NA | NA | TRBV2 | CASSEEGTYNEQFF | TGTGCCAGCAGTGAAGAGGGGACCTACAATGAGCAGTTCTTC
TRBJ1-1 | NA | NA | TRBV27 | CASSLNIMNTEAFF | TGTGCCAGCAGTTTAAACATCATGAACACTGAAGCTTTCTTT
TRBJ1-3 | NA | NA | TRBV5-6 | CASSLQGSSSGNTIYF | TGTGCCAGCAGCTTGCAGGGGTCGAGCTCTGGAAACACCATATATTTT
TRBJ1-1 | NA | TRBD1 | TRBV5-1 | CASNGQGFTEAFF | TGCGCCAGCAACGGACAGGGGTTCACTGAAGCTTTCTTT
TRBJ1-4 | NA | NA | TRBV19 | CASTIQWGLNEKLFF | TGTGCCAGTACCATCCAATGGGGCCTAAATGAAAAACTGTTTTTT
TRBJ2-6 | NA | NA | TRBV28 | CASARGSGANVLTF | TGTGCCAGCGCGAGGGGGTCTGGGGCCAACGTCCTGACTTTC
TRBJ1-2 | once | NA | TRBV5-8 | CASSFSATNYGYTF | TGTGCCAGCAGCTTCAGTGCTACTAACTATGGCTACACCTTC